Listed below are T cell receptor beta chains from one sample, sequenced in a study of blood T cell repertoires in COVID-19. The method was immunoSEQ multiplex PCR; TCRdb's version includes in-frame clones alone and lacks a portion of them. The sample includes some 270,000 clones, roughly nine tenths of them seen just once. What was sequenced was PBMCs or T cells enriched from blood (not recorded which). These TCRs come from a woman aged 35 to 49 who had recovered from COVID-19. The CDR3 runs from the conserved cysteine through the conserved F or W. The order of the fields is V gene, J gene, clone size, D gene, CDR3 DNA, CDR3 protein. The D gene is left open where the match is weak. The listing skips clone size in some rows; elsewhere it reads once, few, many or a size class.

TRBV29-1	TRBJ1-1	NA	NA	TGCAGCGCCCTGGAGGTTGGGGACACTGAAGCTTTCTTT	CSALEVGDTEAFF
TRBV7-6	TRBJ2-2	NA	TRBD2	TGTGCCAGCAGCCGGGGGGAGGGGACGAACACCGGGGAGCTGTTTTTT	CASSRGEGTNTGELFF
TRBV5-4	TRBJ2-2	NA	TRBD1	TGTGCCAGCAGCTTACCGGGACAGGGGAGGTCGAAAACCGGGGAGCTGTTTTTT	CASSLPGQGRSKTGELFF
TRBV18	TRBJ1-1	few	TRBD1	TGTGCCAGTAACAGGGGGCCGGACACTGAAGCTTTCTTT	CASNRGPDTEAFF
TRBV30	TRBJ1-6	NA	NA	TGTGCCTGGAGCCGGGACATCGGGTCACCCCTCCACTTT	CAWSRDIGSPLHF
TRBV9	TRBJ2-3	NA	TRBD2	TGTGCCAGCAGCCCCGGGAGGGGTCGGCTAGCGGGGCCCACAGATACGCAGTATTTT	CASSPGRGRLAGPTDTQYF
TRBV5-1	TRBJ1-1	NA	NA	TGCGCCAGCAGGTCCAGGGACGGGGGGAACACTGAAGCTTTCTTT	CASRSRDGGNTEAFF
TRBV3-1/TRBV3-2	TRBJ2-7	NA	NA	TGTGCCAGCAGCCAAGGGCGACCAGGCCTAACCTACGAGCAGTACTTC	CASSQGRPGLTYEQYF
TRBV10-1	TRBJ2-3	NA	NA	TGCGCCAGCAGCCCCTCGGGAGCCACCCGCACAGATACGCAGTATTTT	CASSPSGATRTDTQYF
TRBV2	TRBJ1-2	NA	TRBD1	TGTGCCAGCAGTGCGGACAGGGGGACGTCTGGCTACACCTTC	CASSADRGTSGYTF
TRBV7-9	TRBJ2-5	NA	NA	TGTGCCAGCAGCTGGACAGAAGAGACCCAGTACTTC	CASSWTEETQYF
TRBV7-2	TRBJ2-3	NA	NA	TGTGCCAGCAGCGCCAACGGGGTAGCGACCAACACAGATACGCAGTATTTT	CASSANGVATNTDTQYF
TRBV19	TRBJ1-4	NA	NA	TGTGCCAGTAACAGGGCAGGGCCTTATGAAAAACTGTTTTTT	CASNRAGPYEKLFF
TRBV5-1	TRBJ1-4	NA	TRBD1	TGCGCCAGCAGCCGCGAAACCAGGGGGGAAGGAAAACTGTTTTTT	CASSRETRGEGKLFF
TRBV6-5	TRBJ2-7	NA	NA	TGTGCCAGCAGTTACACAGCCTCCTACGAGCAGTACTTC	CASSYTASYEQYF
TRBV6-5	TRBJ1-2	NA	NA	TGTGCCAGCAGTCCCGGGGGGGTAGCCTATGGCTACACCTTC	CASSPGGVAYGYTF
TRBV2	TRBJ2-7	NA	NA	TGTGCCAGCAGACGAGGTTACGAGCAGTACTTC	CASRRGYEQYF
TRBV5-1	TRBJ1-1	NA	NA	TGCGCCAGCAGCTTTCGGGGGGGTAACACTGAAGCTTTCTTT	CASSFRGGNTEAFF
TRBV29-1	TRBJ1-1	NA	NA	TGCAGCGTTGAAGGGCCTAACACTGAAGCTTTCTTT	CSVEGPNTEAFF
TRBV11-3	TRBJ2-1	NA	TRBD2	TGTGCCAGCAGCTCGGTTAGCGGGGGGGGTGAGCAGTTCTTC	CASSSVSGGGEQFF
TRBV10-3	TRBJ1-3	NA	NA	TGTGCCATCAGTGACGGAGGGGGAAACACCATATATTTT	CAISDGGGNTIYF
TRBV6-2/TRBV6-3	TRBJ1-2	NA	NA	TGTGCCAGCAGCCAAGGACGGGGGGATGGCTACACCTTC	CASSQGRGDGYTF
TRBV10-3	TRBJ2-7	NA	NA	TGTGCCATCAGCACGCGATACGAGCAGTACTTC	CAISTRYEQYF
TRBV5-1	TRBJ2-2	NA	TRBD2	TGCGCCAGCAGCTTGGCCGGGACTAGCGGGAGGGCCGCGGAGCTGTTTTTT	CASSLAGTSGRAAELFF
TRBV25-1	TRBJ1-1	NA	NA	TGTGCCAGCAGTGAGTTCGGGGGAGGCACTGAAGCTTTCTTT	CASSEFGGGTEAFF